This T cell receptor (beta chain) came from a study of vaccination effects on CD4 cells after COVID-19. There are 13 residues in the CDR3. The V gene's germline CDR1 is LNHDA and CDR2 SQIVND (reference sequence). Trimming took 3 bases from V and 3 from J, leaving 8 bases between them. This clone was recorded a few times. The antigen remains unidentified. Sequenced by immunoSEQ multiplex PCR; TCRdb stores in-frame clones only, minus some. The sample has around 40,000 clones, around 63% seen once; the top ten hold 4% to 4.5%. Isolation of CD4+ T cells took place after less than 12 days of culture. In the vaccine recipients, nucleocapsid antibodies were negative and there was no prior SARS-CoV-2 infection.

The sequence derives from a human donor who received a COVID-19 vaccine. The chain links TRBV19 to TRBJ1-1; TRBD1 is a possible D gene (5 bases). The source was CD4+ T cells from PBMCs cultured without peptide, collected before COVID-19 vaccination. CDR3 residues: CASSMKGDTEAFF. The CDR3 coding sequence is TGTGCCAGTAGTATGAAAGGGGACACTGAAGCTTTCTTT.